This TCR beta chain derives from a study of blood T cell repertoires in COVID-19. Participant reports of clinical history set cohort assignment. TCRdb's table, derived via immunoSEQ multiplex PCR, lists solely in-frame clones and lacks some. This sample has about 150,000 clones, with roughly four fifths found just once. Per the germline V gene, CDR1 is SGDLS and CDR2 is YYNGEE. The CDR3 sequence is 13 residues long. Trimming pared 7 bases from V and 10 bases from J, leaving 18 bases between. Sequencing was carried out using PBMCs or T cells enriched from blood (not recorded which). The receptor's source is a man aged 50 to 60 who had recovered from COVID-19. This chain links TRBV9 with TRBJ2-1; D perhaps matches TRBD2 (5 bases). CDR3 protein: CASSVASTGEQFF. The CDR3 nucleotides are TGTGCCAGCTCCGTGGCCTCTACGGGGGAGCAGTTCTTC.